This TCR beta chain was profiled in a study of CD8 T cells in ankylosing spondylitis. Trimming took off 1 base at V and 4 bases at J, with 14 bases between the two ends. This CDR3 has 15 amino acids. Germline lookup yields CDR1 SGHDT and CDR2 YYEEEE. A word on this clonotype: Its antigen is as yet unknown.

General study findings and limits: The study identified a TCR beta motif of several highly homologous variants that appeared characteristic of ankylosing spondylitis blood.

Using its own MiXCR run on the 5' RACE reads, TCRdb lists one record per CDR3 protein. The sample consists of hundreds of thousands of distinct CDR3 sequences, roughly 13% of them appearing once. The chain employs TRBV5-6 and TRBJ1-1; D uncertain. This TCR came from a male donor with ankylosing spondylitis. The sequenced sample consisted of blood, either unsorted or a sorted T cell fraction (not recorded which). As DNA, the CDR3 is TGTGCCAGCAGCTTGTTGGATGGCGAGGGCACTGAAGCTTTCTTT. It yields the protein CASSLLDGEGTEAFF. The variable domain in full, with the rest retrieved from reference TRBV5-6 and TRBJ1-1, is DAGVTQSPTHLIKTRGQQVTLRCSPKSGHDTVSWYQQALGQGPQFIFQYYEEEERQRGNFPDRFSGHQFPNYSSELNVNALLLGDSALYLCASSLLDGEGTEAFFGQGTRLTVV.